This T cell receptor beta chain was identified in a study of T cells in Graves' hyperthyroidism and ophthalmopathy (dated by TCRdb to between 2018 and 2021). With regard to the full study: To identify distinguishing TCR V-J signatures, a discovery cohort of about 95 patients was used, comprising some 45 with Graves' ophthalmopathy and roughly 60 with stable Graves' hyperthyroidism. Whether ophthalmopathy could be predicted prospectively was tested in an independent validation cohort made up of about 18 hyperthyroidism patients plus 17 patients who later progressed to ophthalmopathy. The approximately 97 discovery patients were randomly divided into training and test sets at a 7:3 ratio. In roughly six Graves' hyperthyroidism patients, the study also compared T-cell repertoires from thyroid tissue with T-cell repertoires from blood. After blood sampling, hyperthyroidism patients were treated with methimazole at a starting dose of 30 mg daily, and ophthalmopathy patients were treated with high-dose intravenous methylprednisolone. TCR Vbeta CDR3 sequencing of 140 or so peripheral blood samples (under 45 ophthalmopathy, 70 to 85 hyperthyroidism and approximately 17 progressor patients) is reported in the paper. Points the paper makes about the study in general: A 13 V-J signature model separated ophthalmopathy from stable hyperthyroidism, with 87.88% sensitivity and 81.08% specificity in cross-validation and 80%/75% in testing. No statistical method was used to fix the sample size in advance, and group allocation was not hidden from the investigators. Most expanded thyroid clonotypes (frequency above 0.001) were also detected in blood, suggesting blood repertoires may reflect thyroid immune responses. During validation, the model predicted progression to ophthalmopathy a median of about 6.5 months ahead of onset, with roughly 65% sensitivity and 72.22% specificity.

Any patient with an uncontrolled infection, another autoimmune disease, pregnancy or lactation was excluded. Diagnoses were established on the basis of clinical symptoms, serum thyroxine and TRAb, thyroid ultrasound, and orbital computed tomography. Total RNA was extracted using Trizol reagent, and RNA quality was assessed on an Agilent 2100 Bioanalyzer. TCR beta CDR3 regions were amplified from RNA transcripts. For the first round of RT-PCR on the TCR CDR3, the HTBI primer set was used together with the Qiagen OneStep RT-PCR kit. Libraries were constructed in a second round of multiplex PCR, after which size selection and purification were performed. Paired-end sequencing of the libraries was performed with 100 bp reads on an Illumina HiSeq2000. As for the authors' bioinformatics: SOAPnuke was used to process the raw data, with reads discarded if the reads contained adapters or uncalled bases, had a mean Phred below 15, or lacked an exact constant-primer or identifier match. High-quality paired reads were merged with COPE v1.2.5, and unique nucleotide sequences were defined as clonotypes. MiTCR v1.1 was used to align the clonotypes against IMGT TRBV, TRBD and TRBJ reference segments. The analysis included only V-J combinations with a frequency above 0.0001, which together covered around 99% of the repertoires. The TCS score was defined as F50 (clonal expansion) divided by E x V (chaos), with BLOSUM62-based TCRdist calculated between CDR3 peptides within each V-J. Welch's t-statistics and random forest reduced just over 500 V-J features to roughly 13, which were used in a naive Bayes classifier (R e1071). Thyroid-blood repertoire similarity was quantified with the Morisita-Horn index. TCRdb took the public reads, trimmed them with fastp at Q25, ran MiXCR for clone calling and kept in-frame beta chains. Rows with a matching CDR3 protein are joined into one entry that keeps the most common DNA and genes. These V and J calls derive from TCRdb rather than the authors' analysis. Recorded for this sample are a few hundred thousand distinct CDR3 sequences; 40% to 50% of them occurred a single time. The leading ten clones occupy about 43% of the sample.

The table lists this clonotype with a few counts. What antigen it recognizes has not been identified. Base-call qualities are not available, and no considerably larger clone is one nucleotide away. This clonotype originated in an adult woman with Graves' disease, either hyperthyroidism or ophthalmopathy (not recorded which). Input material: peripheral blood or thyroid tissue (not recorded which).

The bases are TGCAGTCCGGAAGACCAAGAGACCCAGTACTTC. It is translated as CSPEDQETQYF. The chain links TRBV20-1 with TRBJ2-5, with the D gene not confidently named. V lost 8 bases and J lost 0 bases; the stretch between them is 7 bases long. For CDR1 and CDR2, the germline V gene (reference sequence) lists DFQATT and SNEGSKA. Counted from cysteine to phenylalanine, this CDR3 has 11 amino acids. Left in the record is the CDR3 DNA by itself, 33 bases read in frame from the first base.